The 19 T cell receptor beta chains listed next were all sequenced from one sample in a study of blood T cell repertoires in COVID-19. The table came from immunoSEQ multiplex PCR; TCRdb's copy has only in-frame clones and leaves some out. Of roughly 100,000 clones in the sample, approximately 80% were seen once. The sequencing input was peripheral blood. The receptors derive from a woman in her sixties with acute or convalescent COVID-19.

The chain is built from TRBV13 and TRBJ1-2; D gene ambiguous. The CDR3 sequence is 14 residues long. Trimming removed 5 bases from V and 4 bases from J, with 14 bases in between. CDR1 and CDR2 from the germline V gene are PRHDT and FYEKMQ (reference sequence). CDR3: CASSPGGQSYGYTF. In nucleotides, the CDR3 is TGTGCCAGCAGCCCTGGAGGTCAGTCCTATGGCTACACCTTC.

V and J are TRBV6-5 and TRBJ2-7, with D possibly TRBD2 on 5 matching bases. CDR1 is MNHEY and CDR2 is SVGAGI in the germline V gene. The germline V and J ends were trimmed by 0 bases and 0 bases, with 6 bases remaining between them. This CDR3 is 14 amino acids long. As DNA, the CDR3 is TGTGCCAGCAGTTACTCTCGGGGCTCCTACGAGCAGTACTTC. The encoded protein is CASSYSRGSYEQYF.

V usage is TRBV9 and J usage is TRBJ2-1; 7 bases map to TRBD2. The germline V gene encodes CDR1 SGDLS and CDR2 YYNGEE. The CDR3 has 15 residues. Germline trimming cut 0 bases from V and 6 bases from J; bases unmatched to any gene: 6. The CDR3 sequence is CASSVVGGWSNEQFF. CDR3 nucleotide sequence: TGTGCCAGCAGCGTAGTCGGGGGGTGGAGCAATGAGCAGTTCTTC. The full variable domain, its missing parts supplied by reference TRBV9 and TRBJ2-1, is DSGVTQTPKHLITATGQRVTLRCSPRSGDLSVYWYQQSLDQGLQFLIQYYNGEERAKGNILERFSAQQFPDLHSELNLSSLELGDSALYFCASSVVGGWSNEQFFGPGTRLTVL.

V gene TRBV5-1 combines with J gene TRBJ2-5; 7 bases fit TRBD2. V was pared by 1 base and J by 2 bases, with 11 bases of the junction left unmatched. CDR3 length: 17 residues. From germline, CDR1 is SGHRS and CDR2 YFSETQ. The chain's CDR3 is CASSLTVRAGEQETQYF. CDR3 sequence (DNA): TGCGCCAGCAGCTTGACAGTCAGGGCGGGGGAGCAAGAGACCCAGTACTTC.

In DNA, the CDR3 is TGTGCCAGCAGCTTGGGTCCGGGAGACTCTGGAAACACCATATATTTT. This encodes CASSLGPGDSGNTIYF. The V call is TRBV5-6, the J call TRBJ1-3; no reliable D call. Trimming left V 0 bases short and J 0 bases short, with 10 bases between. Per the germline V gene, CDR1 is SGHDT and CDR2 is YYEEEE. The CDR3 has 16 amino acids.

The CDR3 sequence: CASSFQGESEKLFF. The CDR3 nucleotides are TGCGCCAGCAGCTTCCAGGGGGAGAGTGAAAAACTGTTTTTT. The gene calls are TRBV5-1 and TRBJ1-4; 7 bases are a match to TRBD1. Germline values: CDR1 SGHRS, CDR2 YFSETQ. The CDR3 extends over 14 amino acids. The V segment lost 2 bases and the J segment 7 bases; nucleotides outside the gene matches: 5. Complete variable domain (other parts from reference TRBV5-1 and TRBJ1-4): KAGVTQTPRYLIKTRGQQVTLSCSPISGHRSVSWYQQTPGQGLQFLFEYFSETQRNKGNFPGRFSGRQFSNSRSEMNVSTLELGDSALYLCASSFQGESEKLFFGSGTQLSVL.

The chain employs TRBV10-3 and TRBJ1-3; D not resolved. Trimming cost V 2 bases and J 0 bases, with 11 bases left between them. Germline assignment: CDR1 ENHRY and CDR2 SYGVKD. The CDR3 extends over 16 amino acids. CDR3 residues: CAISEGEVISGNTIYF. The CDR3 DNA is TGTGCCATCAGTGAGGGGGAGGTTATCTCTGGAAACACCATATATTTT.

V usage is TRBV12-3 or TRBV12-4 and J usage is TRBJ1-1; no definite D call. V was trimmed by 1 base and J by 9 bases, leaving 6 bases between them. This CDR3 is 11 amino acids long. CDR3: CASSLGQKAFF. The CDR3 region has the DNA TGTGCCAGCAGTTTAGGGCAAAAAGCTTTCTTT.

The chain is built from TRBV5-1 and TRBJ2-1, with 8 bases aligning to TRBD2. V shed 0 bases, J shed 5 bases, and the junction held 1 base outside the gene matches. Germline V lookup: CDR1 SGHRS, CDR2 YFSETQ. The CDR3 is 14 residues long. CDR3 sequence reads: CASSLVAGNNEQFF. Written as DNA, the CDR3 is TGCGCCAGCAGCTTGGTAGCGGGGAACAATGAGCAGTTCTTC.

The CDR3 reads CASSEREGYTF. The DNA of the CDR3 is TGCGCCAGCAGTGAGAGGGAAGGCTACACCTTC. The chain has TRBV4-1 and TRBJ1-2; unclear D gene. V lost 6 bases and J 8 bases, leaving 10 bases between the germline ends. This CDR3 has 11 residues. Germline V gene data show CDR1 as MGHRA and CDR2 as YSYEKL.

The gene calls are TRBV19 and TRBJ2-7, with D maybe TRBD1 (5 bases). The CDR3 covers 14 residues. Per the germline V gene, CDR1 is LNHDA and CDR2 is SQIVND (reference sequence). Trimming shortened V by 5 bases and J by 0 bases, and 11 bases separated the two germline ends. The CDR3 DNA reads as TGTGCCAGTAGTTTATACAGGTACTCCTACGAGCAGTACTTC. Amino acid sequence: CASSLYRYSYEQYF.

This rearrangement joins TRBV19 to TRBJ2-7; a possible D gene is TRBD1 (5 bases). The CDR3 contains 15 residues. Per germline, CDR1 LNHDA and CDR2 SQIVND (reference sequence). V gave up 4 bases and J gave up 3 bases, with 16 bases separating them. The CDR3 DNA is TGTGCCAGTAGTAACGTAGGGGCTCATCTCTACGAGCAGTACTTC. As protein: CASSNVGAHLYEQYF. Based on the CDR3 plus reference TRBV19 and TRBJ2-7, the full variable domain is DGGITQSPKYLFRKEGQNVTLSCEQNLNHDAMYWYRQDPGQGLRLIYYSQIVNDFQKGDIAEGYSVSREKKESFPLTVTSAQKNPTAFYLCASSNVGAHLYEQYFGPGTRLTVT.

The chain has TRBV30 and TRBJ2-3, with TRBD2 identical over 8 bases. CDR1 is GTSNPN and CDR2 is SVGIG in the germline V gene (reference sequence). The junction had 7 bases not matched to a gene; V was cut back by 2 bases and J by 0 bases. This CDR3 contains 16 residues. The CDR3 DNA reads TGTGCCTGGAGTAAAGGTGGCGGGAGGAGCACAGATACGCAGTATTTT. Its protein is CAWSKGGGRSTDTQYF.

The V and J genes are TRBV12-3 or TRBV12-4 and TRBJ1-4; 10 bases fit TRBD1. Unmatched junction bases numbered 0, after V lost 4 bases and J lost 7 bases. The CDR3 is 13 amino acids. The CDR3 sequence is CASSWDRGEKLFF. In DNA form, the CDR3 reads TGTGCCAGCAGTTGGGACAGGGGTGAAAAACTGTTTTTT.

This rearrangement joins TRBV2 to TRBJ2-3; D might be TRBD2 (6 bases). The CDR3 extends over 14 amino acids. Germline assignment: CDR1 SNHLY and CDR2 FYNNEI. The germline V and J ends were trimmed by 5 bases and 2 bases, with 11 bases remaining between them. The CDR3 is CASSWDLNTDTQYF. The CDR3 DNA is TGTGCCAGCAGTTGGGACTTAAACACAGATACGCAGTATTTT.

The V and J genes are TRBV25-1 and TRBJ2-1; TRBD2 aligns across 7 bases. V lost 7 bases and J lost 0; bases outside the gene matches: 9. The CDR3 has 16 residues. CDR1 and CDR2 from the germline V gene are MGHDK and SYGVNS. CDR3 residues: CASTSGEGSSYNEQFF. Here the CDR3 DNA reads TGTGCCAGCACCAGCGGGGAGGGGAGCTCCTACAATGAGCAGTTCTTC.

The CDR3 protein is CASSANRVAKNIQYF. In DNA form, the CDR3 reads TGTGCCAGCAGTGCCAACAGGGTAGCCAAAAACATTCAGTACTTC. This chain links TRBV27 with TRBJ2-4; perhaps TRBD1 as D (6 bases). The CDR3 totals 15 residues. V was clipped by 5 bases and J by 0 bases, with 11 bases between them. The V gene's germline CDR1 is MNHEY and CDR2 SMNVEV (reference sequence).

V gene TRBV19 combines with J gene TRBJ1-4; tentatively, D is TRBD1 (6 bases). Germline lookup yields CDR1 LNHDA and CDR2 SQIVND (reference sequence). Trimming removed 7 bases from V and 8 bases from J, with 14 bases in between. The CDR3 runs 13 residues. The CDR3 sequence: CASTSGAEEKLFF. The CDR3 DNA is TGTGCCAGTACTTCAGGGGCAGAAGAAAAACTGTTTTTT.

This chain connects TRBV7-9 to TRBJ2-2; D is unclear. This CDR3 comprises 12 residues. Trimming cost V 4 bases and J 5 bases, with 5 bases left between them. Germline V gives CDR1 SEHNR, CDR2 FQNEAQ (reference sequence). Written as DNA, the CDR3 is TGTGCCAGCAGCTCCGGTACCGGGGAGCTGTTTTTT. Amino acids: CASSSGTGELFF.